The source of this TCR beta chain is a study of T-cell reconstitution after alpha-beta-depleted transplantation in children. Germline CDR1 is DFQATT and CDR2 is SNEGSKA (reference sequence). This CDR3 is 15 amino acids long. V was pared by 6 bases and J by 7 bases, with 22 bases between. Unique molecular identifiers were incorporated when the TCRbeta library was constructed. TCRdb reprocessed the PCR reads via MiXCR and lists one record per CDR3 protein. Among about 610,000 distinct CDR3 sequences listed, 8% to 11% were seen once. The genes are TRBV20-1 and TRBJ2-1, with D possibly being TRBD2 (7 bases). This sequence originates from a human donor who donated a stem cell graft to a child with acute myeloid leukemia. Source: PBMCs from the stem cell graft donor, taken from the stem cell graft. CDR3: CSAGGGEGSRNEQFF. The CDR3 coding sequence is TGCAGTGCCGGAGGGGGGGAGGGCTCTCGGAATGAGCAGTTCTTC.